This paragraph reports one T cell receptor (beta chain). What it binds is unknown. This sample was included in a study of siplizumab effects on memory and regulatory T cells. Per sample, 80,000 to 100,000 TCR templates underwent assay. Method: immunoSEQ multiplex PCR; TCRdb's copy keeps in-frame clones and lacks some. The table includes some 99,000 clones, 92% detected once. Points from the study as a whole: A major contribution to the alloresponse seemed to be made by naive T cells, which seemed more diverse than memory cells. Proliferating Tregs from siplizumab cultures lacked functional confirmation of suppression.

Germline V CDR1 and CDR2: LNHDA, SQIVND (reference sequence). V shed 4 bases and J shed 1 base, with 11 bases lying between them. CDR3 size: 15 residues. The chain joins TRBV19 to TRBJ1-5; weak D call: TRBD1 (5 bases). Sequenced input: Tregs sorted from blood. This receptor was taken from a human donor in good health. In DNA form, the CDR3 reads TGTGCCAGTAGTACGGGGGAGAGGAGCAATCAGCCCCAGCATTTT. It specifies CASSTGERSNQPQHF.